A selection of T cell receptor beta chains follows, all from one sample in a study of patients and donors after allogeneic stem cell transplantation. TCRdb re-called the RT-PCR reads through MiXCR, storing one row per CDR3 protein. Here the sample spans 150,000 to 200,000 distinct CDR3 sequences, 24% being singletons. The sample consisted of blood, either unsorted or a sorted T cell fraction (not recorded which). The origin of the receptors is a human donor who was either an allogeneic HSCT recipient or a stem cell or donor lymphocyte infusion donor (not recorded which). It is not recorded whose cells these are; they may come from a transplant donor. CDR3s include the opening cysteine and the closing phenylalanine or tryptophan. The D gene is left open where the match is weak.

d_gene,v_gene,CDR3aa
-,TRBV6-5,CASSYSLPGTPNTEAFF
-,TRBV10-3,CAISDSVQETQYF
-,TRBV5-1,CASSPGGNTNYGYTF
TRBD1,TRBV24-1,CATSDSRTQGDEQYF
-,TRBV29-1,CSVGGRGEETQYF
TRBD1,TRBV24-1,CATSDTPGQGSHNEQFF
-,TRBV10-3,CAIGLGITGTDTQYF
TRBD2,TRBV7-8,CASSSLAGGHNEQFF
-,TRBV20-1,CSARPGGVDEQYF
TRBD1,TRBV5-1,CASSWGQGNTEAFF
-,TRBV5-5,CASSGIGLGGTEAFF
-,TRBV6-5,CASSNPQNTEAFF
-,TRBV27,CDSKTGRSSYNSPLHF
-,TRBV4-2,CASSQDEADTQYF
TRBD1,TRBV10-3,CAISDRDRRNTEAFF
-,TRBV4-3,CASSQLGKGYGYTF
TRBD1,TRBV2,CASRNRGTDAEAFF
TRBD1,TRBV27,CASSSLPTGVSNQPQHF
-,TRBV5-1,CASSLGVTDSGYGYTF
-,TRBV12-3/TRBV12-4,CASSPTLGGAGNEQFF
TRBD2,TRBV20-1,CSARAPGLAGYNEQFF
-,TRBV7-9,CASSFFGDGAQQETQYF
-,TRBV27,CASSYGQAYEQYF